This is a list of T cell receptor beta chains from one sample in a study of blood T cell repertoires in COVID-19. Data came from immunoSEQ multiplex PCR; TCRdb stores just in-frame clones and leaves some out. The top ten hold about 4.8% of the sample, which has 69,000 or so clones, 65% to 85% seen once. The material sequenced was peripheral blood. These receptors were taken from a woman over 75 with active or convalescent COVID-19. CDR3s include the opening cysteine and the closing phenylalanine or tryptophan. Each record gives: J gene, V gene, D gene, clone size, CDR3 DNA, CDR3 protein. A D gene is named only where the DNA matches it firmly. Clone sizes are given selectively: once, few, many, or a class where the clone is expanded.

j_gene: TRBJ2-1
v_gene: TRBV19
d_gene: TRBD2
abundance: .
CDR3nt: TGTGCCAGTAGTATAGATCGTCCTTTTAGCGGGGTTTACAATGAGCAGTTCTTC
CDR3aa: CASSIDRPFSGVYNEQFF

j_gene: TRBJ2-5
v_gene: TRBV5-4
d_gene: .
abundance: once
CDR3nt: TGTGCCAGCAGCTTCGGGTCCGAAGAGACCCAGTACTTC
CDR3aa: CASSFGSEETQYF

j_gene: TRBJ2-1
v_gene: TRBV5-1
d_gene: .
abundance: once
CDR3nt: TGCGCCAGCAGCTTGGCTAGTCCGCGCAATGAGCAGTTCTTC
CDR3aa: CASSLASPRNEQFF

j_gene: TRBJ2-3
v_gene: TRBV5-1
d_gene: .
abundance: .
CDR3nt: TGCGCCAGCGCAGATGTAGATACGCAGTATTTT
CDR3aa: CASADVDTQYF

j_gene: TRBJ1-6
v_gene: TRBV4-1
d_gene: .
abundance: .
CDR3nt: TGCGCCAGCAGCCAAATCCCGGGGAGCTATAATTCACCCCTCCACTTT
CDR3aa: CASSQIPGSYNSPLHF

j_gene: TRBJ2-3
v_gene: TRBV18
d_gene: TRBD2
abundance: .
CDR3nt: TGTGCCAGCTCGACCCGGACTAGCGGGGAATTCACAGATACGCAGTATTTT
CDR3aa: CASSTRTSGEFTDTQYF

j_gene: TRBJ2-5
v_gene: TRBV7-8
d_gene: TRBD2
abundance: .
CDR3nt: TGTGCCAGCAGCTTACGACTAGCGGGGGACCAAGAGACCCAGTACTTC
CDR3aa: CASSLRLAGDQETQYF

j_gene: TRBJ1-4
v_gene: TRBV13
d_gene: TRBD1
abundance: .
CDR3nt: TGTGCCAGCAGCTCTACGCAAGGAAAGGGGGCGGGTGAAAAACTGTTTTTT
CDR3aa: CASSSTQGKGAGEKLFF

j_gene: TRBJ2-7
v_gene: TRBV7-2
d_gene: .
abundance: .
CDR3nt: TGTGCCAGCAGCTTAGGGCTAGATAAGTACGAGCAGTACTTC
CDR3aa: CASSLGLDKYEQYF

j_gene: TRBJ2-5
v_gene: TRBV5-1
d_gene: TRBD2
abundance: .
CDR3nt: TGCGCCAGCAGGGGGAGGACTAGCGTTTCAGAGACCCAGTACTTC
CDR3aa: CASRGRTSVSETQYF

j_gene: TRBJ2-5
v_gene: TRBV2
d_gene: .
abundance: .
CDR3nt: TGTGCCAGCAGTGAACTCGGCGGCTTCCAGGAGACCCAGTACTTC
CDR3aa: CASSELGGFQETQYF

j_gene: TRBJ2-3
v_gene: TRBV15
d_gene: .
abundance: .
CDR3nt: TGTGCCACCAGCAGCGGACAGACTAGCACAGATACGCAGTATTTT
CDR3aa: CATSSGQTSTDTQYF

j_gene: TRBJ2-5
v_gene: TRBV7-6
d_gene: .
abundance: .
CDR3nt: TGTGCCAGCAGCTTAGTCGCGGGTTCAGGCGAGACCCAGTACTTC
CDR3aa: CASSLVAGSGETQYF

j_gene: TRBJ1-1
v_gene: TRBV4-1
d_gene: TRBD1
abundance: once
CDR3nt: TGCGCCAGCAGCCAAGTCCTCCGGGACAGGGACACTGAAGCTTTCTTT
CDR3aa: CASSQVLRDRDTEAFF

j_gene: TRBJ2-5
v_gene: TRBV21-1
d_gene: .
abundance: .
CDR3nt: TGTGCCAGCAGCAAAGGGGGACCCACCGGGACAGGGAAGGAGACCCAGTACTTC
CDR3aa: CASSKGGPTGTGKETQYF

j_gene: TRBJ2-7
v_gene: TRBV14
d_gene: .
abundance: .
CDR3nt: TGTGCCAGCAGCCAAGCTAGCGAGAGCCCCAGATCCTACGAGCAGTACTTC
CDR3aa: CASSQASESPRSYEQYF

j_gene: TRBJ1-4
v_gene: TRBV5-1
d_gene: .
abundance: .
CDR3nt: TGCGCCAGCAGCTTATCAGGATATAATGAAAAACTGTTTTTT
CDR3aa: CASSLSGYNEKLFF

j_gene: TRBJ2-7
v_gene: TRBV21-1
d_gene: .
abundance: .
CDR3nt: TGTGCCACACACAGGGGGAGCGAGCAGTACTTC
CDR3aa: CATHRGSEQYF

j_gene: TRBJ1-1
v_gene: TRBV27
d_gene: .
abundance: .
CDR3nt: TGTGCCAGCAGCCGACAGCTGAACACTGAAGCTTTCTTT
CDR3aa: CASSRQLNTEAFF

j_gene: TRBJ2-3
v_gene: TRBV6-5
d_gene: .
abundance: once
CDR3nt: TGTGCCAGCAGTTACCGGCAGGGCACAGATACGCAGTATTTT
CDR3aa: CASSYRQGTDTQYF

j_gene: TRBJ2-3
v_gene: TRBV10-3
d_gene: .
abundance: .
CDR3nt: TGTGCCATCAGTGGGGGGCATTTGGCTTGGACAGATACGCAGTATTTT
CDR3aa: CAISGGHLAWTDTQYF

j_gene: TRBJ1-5
v_gene: TRBV6-5
d_gene: TRBD1
abundance: .
CDR3nt: TGTGCCAGCAGCTGGACAGGGATCAATCAGCCCCAGCATTTT
CDR3aa: CASSWTGINQPQHF

j_gene: TRBJ1-5
v_gene: TRBV7-8
d_gene: TRBD1
abundance: .
CDR3nt: TGTGCCAGCAGCTTGGACAGGGGGTGGAACAATCAGCCCCAGCATTTT
CDR3aa: CASSLDRGWNNQPQHF

j_gene: TRBJ2-1
v_gene: TRBV20-1
d_gene: TRBD2
abundance: .
CDR3nt: TGCAGTGCTAGTCGCGGGAGTAGCTACAATGAGCAGTTCTTC
CDR3aa: CSASRGSSYNEQFF

j_gene: TRBJ1-2
v_gene: TRBV28
d_gene: .
abundance: .
CDR3nt: TGTGCCAGCAGTTTGGGCAGGGCTGGCTACACCTTC
CDR3aa: CASSLGRAGYTF

j_gene: TRBJ2-1
v_gene: TRBV20-1
d_gene: TRBD2
abundance: .
CDR3nt: TGCAGTGCTAGTGCTAGCGGGAGGAGGGCGGGAAATGAGCAGTTCTTC
CDR3aa: CSASASGRRAGNEQFF

j_gene: TRBJ2-3
v_gene: TRBV24-1
d_gene: TRBD1
abundance: .
CDR3nt: TGTGCCACCAGTGACCGGGACAGGGGTGTATCGGATACGCAGTATTTT
CDR3aa: CATSDRDRGVSDTQYF

j_gene: TRBJ1-4
v_gene: TRBV28
d_gene: TRBD1
abundance: .
CDR3nt: TGTGCCAGCAGTTCGGACAGGGGTATTTTCACTAATGAAAAACTGTTTTTT
CDR3aa: CASSSDRGIFTNEKLFF

j_gene: TRBJ2-3
v_gene: TRBV5-6
d_gene: TRBD2
abundance: .
CDR3nt: TGTGCCAGCAGCTCAAGCGGGAGAGGATACACAGATACGCAGTATTTT
CDR3aa: CASSSSGRGYTDTQYF

j_gene: TRBJ1-1
v_gene: TRBV30
d_gene: .
abundance: .
CDR3nt: TGTGCCTGGACCCAGGGTAGGGGAGGGACTGAAGCTTTCTTT
CDR3aa: CAWTQGRGGTEAFF

j_gene: TRBJ2-1
v_gene: TRBV4-1
d_gene: TRBD2
abundance: .
CDR3nt: TGCGCCAGCAGCCAAGATAGTGGCGGGAGTACGGGTGAGCAGTTCTTC
CDR3aa: CASSQDSGGSTGEQFF

j_gene: TRBJ1-4
v_gene: TRBV5-6
d_gene: .
abundance: once
CDR3nt: TGTGCCAGCAGCTTGGGTACAGGCGACAATGAAAAACTGTTTTTT
CDR3aa: CASSLGTGDNEKLFF

j_gene: TRBJ2-7
v_gene: TRBV18
d_gene: .
abundance: few
CDR3nt: TGTGCCAGCTCACCACCATCACACTACGAGCAGTACTTC
CDR3aa: CASSPPSHYEQYF

j_gene: TRBJ1-2
v_gene: TRBV28
d_gene: .
abundance: .
CDR3nt: TGTGCCAGCAGTGTCAGGGGAATCTATGGCTACACCTTC
CDR3aa: CASSVRGIYGYTF

j_gene: TRBJ2-3
v_gene: TRBV10-3
d_gene: TRBD2
abundance: .
CDR3nt: TGTGCCATCAGCGCCTCTAGCGGGGGGGGTACAGATACGCAGTATTTT
CDR3aa: CAISASSGGGTDTQYF

j_gene: TRBJ2-5
v_gene: TRBV6-6
d_gene: TRBD2
abundance: .
CDR3nt: TGTGCCAGCAGTCGGACTAGCGGCCAAGGAGAGACCCAGTACTTC
CDR3aa: CASSRTSGQGETQYF

j_gene: TRBJ2-1
v_gene: TRBV29-1
d_gene: .
abundance: .
CDR3nt: TGCAGCGTTGAAGATGACCCCCTGTCTAGCGTCAACTCCTACAATGAGCAGTTCTTC
CDR3aa: CSVEDDPLSSVNSYNEQFF

j_gene: TRBJ2-3
v_gene: TRBV6-5
d_gene: TRBD1
abundance: .
CDR3nt: TGTGCCAGCAGAACAACAGGGGATTTTGGAGCGTATTTT
CDR3aa: CASRTTGDFGAYF

j_gene: TRBJ2-2
v_gene: TRBV6-2/TRBV6-3
d_gene: TRBD2
abundance: .
CDR3nt: TGTGCCAGCAGCCGCTCCGGAACTAGCGGGAACACCGGGGAGCTGTTTTTT
CDR3aa: CASSRSGTSGNTGELFF

j_gene: TRBJ1-2
v_gene: TRBV6-1
d_gene: TRBD1
abundance: .
CDR3nt: TGTGCCAGCAGTGAGTCCGTTGACAGGGGTTGGGGCTACACCTTC
CDR3aa: CASSESVDRGWGYTF

j_gene: TRBJ1-6
v_gene: TRBV30
d_gene: TRBD1
abundance: .
CDR3nt: TGTGCCTGGGAGGGACAGGCAAATTCACCCCTCCACTTT
CDR3aa: CAWEGQANSPLHF

j_gene: TRBJ2-2
v_gene: TRBV30
d_gene: TRBD2
abundance: .
CDR3nt: TGTGCCTGGAGTGTCTTAAAACTAGCGGGAAGGAGGGAGCTGTTTTTT
CDR3aa: CAWSVLKLAGRRELFF

j_gene: TRBJ2-6
v_gene: TRBV14
d_gene: .
abundance: .
CDR3nt: TGTGCCAGCAGCCAAGTGCGCGGATTCTTGGGGGCCAACGTCCTGACTTTC
CDR3aa: CASSQVRGFLGANVLTF

j_gene: TRBJ2-7
v_gene: TRBV5-1
d_gene: .
abundance: .
CDR3nt: TGCGCCAGCAGCTTTGGGGGGACAGCTTTATACGAGCAGTACTTC
CDR3aa: CASSFGGTALYEQYF

j_gene: TRBJ1-4
v_gene: TRBV18
d_gene: TRBD1
abundance: .
CDR3nt: TGTGCCAGCTCACCGCAGGGGGCAGGAACTAATGAAAAACTGTTTTTT
CDR3aa: CASSPQGAGTNEKLFF

j_gene: TRBJ2-2
v_gene: TRBV5-1
d_gene: TRBD2
abundance: .
CDR3nt: TGCGCCAGCAGTACGACGAGCGGGGCAACCACCGGGGAGCTGTTTTTT
CDR3aa: CASSTTSGATTGELFF

j_gene: TRBJ2-7
v_gene: TRBV7-2
d_gene: .
abundance: few
CDR3nt: TGTGCCAGCAGCACCGGTAAGAGACTCTTATCCGACCAGTACTTC
CDR3aa: CASSTGKRLLSDQYF

j_gene: TRBJ1-2
v_gene: TRBV28
d_gene: TRBD1
abundance: medium-sized
CDR3nt: TGTGCCAGCAGTTTTCATGGAACAGGGGGTGGCTACACCTTC
CDR3aa: CASSFHGTGGGYTF

j_gene: TRBJ1-1
v_gene: TRBV10-1
d_gene: .
abundance: .
CDR3nt: TGCGCCAGCAGCCAACAGGGCACTGAAGCTTTCTTT
CDR3aa: CASSQQGTEAFF

j_gene: TRBJ1-5
v_gene: TRBV21-1
d_gene: .
abundance: .
CDR3nt: TGTGCCAGCAGAACGGGACAGAGCAATCAGCCCCAGCATTTT
CDR3aa: CASRTGQSNQPQHF

j_gene: TRBJ2-5
v_gene: TRBV5-5
d_gene: TRBD2
abundance: .
CDR3nt: TGTGCCAGCAGCTTGTTCCTAGCGGGGAAGGACCAAGAGACCCAGTACTTC
CDR3aa: CASSLFLAGKDQETQYF

j_gene: TRBJ2-3
v_gene: TRBV28
d_gene: .
abundance: .
CDR3nt: TGTGCCAGCACCCCTTTCGGAGATACGCAGTATTTT
CDR3aa: CASTPFGDTQYF

j_gene: TRBJ2-7
v_gene: TRBV7-9
d_gene: .
abundance: few
CDR3nt: TGTGCCAGCAGCACCCAAGCCAATTACGAGCAGTACTTC
CDR3aa: CASSTQANYEQYF

j_gene: TRBJ2-3
v_gene: TRBV5-1
d_gene: .
abundance: once
CDR3nt: TGCGCCAGCAGCTTGGATCCAGGGACAGATACGCAGTATTTT
CDR3aa: CASSLDPGTDTQYF

j_gene: TRBJ2-5
v_gene: TRBV2
d_gene: TRBD2
abundance: .
CDR3nt: TGTGCCAGCAGCAGGACTAGCGGGGCTCAAGAGACCCAGTACTTC
CDR3aa: CASSRTSGAQETQYF